These 31 T cell receptor beta chains were sequenced from one sample in a study of cytotoxic CD8 clonotypes in ibrutinib-treated CLL. Produced via immunoSEQ multiplex PCR; TCRdb's table is partial and in-frame only. This sample has 35,000 to 55,000 clones, with about 70% found just once. The input for sequencing was PBMCs, taken after 12 months of ibrutinib treatment. The receptors originated from a human donor with chronic lymphocytic leukemia.

The rearrangement links TRBV9 to TRBJ1-5; D is uncertain. This CDR3 spans 13 amino acids. The germline V gene has CDR1 SGDLS and CDR2 YYNGEE. Trimming left V 3 bases short and J 6 bases short, with 10 bases between. CDR3 nucleotides: TGTGCCAGCAGCGAAGGTTCCAGTCAGCCCCAGCATTTT. Translation: CASSEGSSQPQHF.

The sample holds a few counts of this clone. This chain uses TRBV5-1 with TRBJ2-7; 11 nucleotides align to TRBD1. The V and J ends lost 0 bases and 2 bases, in that order; junction bases with no gene match: 4. Per germline, CDR1 SGHRS and CDR2 YFSETQ. The CDR3 extends over 16 amino acids. CDR3 nucleotide sequence: TGCGCCAGCAGCTTGGTAGCGGGACAGGGGGCCTACGAGCAGTACTTC. It is translated as CASSLVAGQGAYEQYF.

This sequence joins TRBV19 and TRBJ1-5, with TRBD1 matching 9 bases. CDR3 length: 16 amino acids. Germline V gene lookup returns CDR1 LNHDA and CDR2 SQIVND (reference sequence). With 6 bases clipped from V and 3 bases from J, the junction kept 9 bases outside the gene matches. CDR3 sequence reads: CASRGVQGAINQPQHF. The CDR3 DNA is TGTGCCAGTAGGGGAGTACAGGGGGCGATCAATCAGCCCCAGCATTTT.

V gene TRBV29-1 combines with J gene TRBJ1-1; D unresolved. V was clipped by 7 bases and J by 4 bases, with 16 bases between them. Germline CDR1 is SQVTM and CDR2 is ANQGSEA. This CDR3 has 13 amino acids. The CDR3 DNA reads as TGCAGCGCCACCTTAGGAGGGAGCACTGAAGCTTTCTTT. This encodes CSATLGGSTEAFF. The entire variable domain, with the rest obtained from reference TRBV29-1 and TRBJ1-1, is as follows: SAVISQKPSRDICQRGTSLTIQCQVDSQVTMMFWYRQQPGQSLTLIATANQGSEATYESGFVIDKFPISRPNLTFSTLTVSNMSPEDSSIYLCSATLGGSTEAFFGQGTRLTVV.

The chain carries TRBV10-3 and TRBJ1-5, with a tentative D call TRBD1 (6 bases). Germline CDR1 and CDR2: ENHRY and SYGVKD. Trimming shortened V by 1 base and J by 4 bases, and 14 bases separated the two germline ends. There are 16 residues in the CDR3. The CDR3 bases are TGTGCCATCAGTGAGTTAGGGGGGGAGTTTAATCAGCCCCAGCATTTT. This translates into CAISELGGEFNQPQHF.

The CDR3 protein is CASSFEETQYF. The CDR3 nucleotides are TGCGCCAGCAGCTTCGAAGAGACCCAGTACTTC. The chain is built from TRBV5-1 and TRBJ2-5; the D is unclear. Germline lookup yields CDR1 SGHRS and CDR2 YFSETQ. The CDR3 is 11 residues long. Trimming removed 2 bases from V and 3 bases from J, with 2 bases in between. Supplemented by reference TRBV5-1 and TRBJ2-5, the full variable domain reads KAGVTQTPRYLIKTRGQQVTLSCSPISGHRSVSWYQQTPGQGLQFLFEYFSETQRNKGNFPGRFSGRQFSNSRSEMNVSTLELGDSALYLCASSFEETQYFGPGTRLLVL.

The genes are TRBV27 and TRBJ1-5; D is ambiguous. The germline V gene encodes CDR1 MNHEY and CDR2 SMNVEV (reference sequence). Deletions cut 3 bases from V and 1 base from J, with 7 bases between. The CDR3 sequence is 14 residues long. CDR3 sequence: CASSFIGSNQPQHF. CDR3 sequence (DNA): TGTGCCAGCAGTTTCATAGGGAGCAATCAGCCCCAGCATTTT.

The chain joins TRBV10-3 to TRBJ1-6; D gene unclear. CDR1 is ENHRY, CDR2 SYGVKD, per germline. With 6 bases removed from V and 5 bases from J, the gap between germline ends came to 14 bases. The CDR3 contains 15 residues. CDR3: CAISPWSRDNSPLHF. CDR3 in DNA: TGTGCCATCAGCCCTTGGTCACGAGATAATTCACCCCTCCACTTT.

The V call is TRBV28, the J call TRBJ1-6, with TRBD1 as a possible D gene (5 bases). Per germline, CDR1 MDHEN and CDR2 SYDVKM. The length of the CDR3 is 16 residues. V was clipped by 5 bases and J by 7 bases, with 18 bases between them. CDR3 loop: CASSRGHDLFNSPLHF. The CDR3 nucleotides read TGTGCCAGCAGTAGAGGACATGACCTTTTCAATTCACCCCTCCACTTT.

This chain connects TRBV4-1 to TRBJ2-3; 10 bases map to TRBD2. Trimming at V came to 4 bases and at J to 3 bases, leaving 7 bases not matched to a gene. The CDR3 contains 16 residues. From germline, CDR1 is MGHRA and CDR2 YSYEKL. Written as DNA, the CDR3 is TGCGCCAGCAGCCGACCGGGACTAGCGATGACAGATACGCAGTATTTT. Translation: CASSRPGLAMTDTQYF.

The rearrangement links TRBV15 to TRBJ1-5, with D maybe TRBD1 (5 bases). Germline lookup yields CDR1 LNHNV and CDR2 YYDKDF (reference sequence). This CDR3 contains 16 residues. Trimming left V 1 base short and J 6 bases short, with 16 bases between. The CDR3 is CATSRGGVGAGQPQHF. Here the CDR3 DNA reads TGTGCCACCAGCAGAGGAGGGGTGGGCGCGGGTCAGCCCCAGCATTTT.

This clone appeared a single time. This chain uses TRBV2 with TRBJ1-1; 8 bases fit TRBD1. The CDR3 is made up of 14 amino acids. Germline V gene lookup returns CDR1 SNHLY and CDR2 FYNNEI. With 4 bases clipped from V and 1 base from J, the junction kept 2 bases outside the gene matches. The CDR3 DNA is TGTGCCAGCAGTGGGGACAGGTGGAACACTGAAGCTTTCTTT. This translates into CASSGDRWNTEAFF.

The rearrangement uses TRBV5-6 and TRBJ2-7; possible D gene TRBD1, 5 bases. The germline V gene encodes CDR1 SGHDT and CDR2 YYEEEE. CDR3 length: 13 amino acids. V was shortened by 6 bases and J by 5 bases, with 15 bases between the two germline ends. The CDR3 DNA sequence: TGTGCCAGCATGAGGCAGGGATCGGACGAGCAGTACTTC. This encodes CASMRQGSDEQYF.

This clone was observed a few times. This rearrangement joins TRBV27 to TRBJ1-2, with TRBD1 identical over 8 bases. CDR1 and CDR2 (germline): MNHEY, SMNVEV (reference sequence). The junction had 8 bases not matched to a gene; V was cut back by 7 bases and J by 7 bases. The CDR3 sequence is 13 residues long. The CDR3 sequence is CASKRPGGGGYTF. Here the CDR3 DNA reads TGTGCCAGCAAGCGACCAGGGGGCGGTGGCTACACCTTC.

This clone was recorded at least ten times. The chain recombines TRBV29-1 with TRBJ1-1; D perhaps matches TRBD1 (5 bases). V was cut by 5 bases and J by 7 bases, with 17 bases left in between. Germline V gene lookup returns CDR1 SQVTM and CDR2 ANQGSEA. This CDR3 comprises 13 residues. This CDR3 reads CSVPSGRQLEAFF. CDR3 nucleotides: TGCAGCGTTCCTTCGGGGCGCCAGCTTGAAGCTTTCTTT.

This clone occurred once. This chain joins TRBV9 and TRBJ1-4; D may be TRBD1 (6 bases). Germline V CDR1 and CDR2: SGDLS, YYNGEE. The V end lost 4 bases, the J end lost 8 bases, and 24 bases lay between the germline ends. The length of the CDR3 is 17 residues. For the CDR3, the DNA is TGTGCCAGCAGCCCCCGGACGGTGGGGGCCCCGAAGGAAAAACTGTTTTTT. Amino acid sequence: CASSPRTVGAPKEKLFF.

This clone was observed a handful of times. This chain links TRBV2 with TRBJ1-6, with D tentatively TRBD1 (6 bases). This CDR3 is built from 16 residues. Trimming cost V 5 bases and J 10 bases, with 21 bases left between them. Germline CDR1 is SNHLY and CDR2 is FYNNEI. The CDR3 DNA reads TGTGCCAGCAGTCTCCGGACCTCACCCAGGGGCTCACCCCTCCACTTT. This codes for CASSLRTSPRGSPLHF.

The chain is built from TRBV14 and TRBJ1-4; the D is unclear. The CDR3 totals 12 residues. Germline lookup yields CDR1 SGHDN and CDR2 FVKESK. The V end was cut by 2 bases, the J end by 8 bases, with 6 bases between. CDR3 protein: CASSQIGEKLFF. The CDR3 bases are TGTGCCAGCAGCCAAATAGGGGAAAAACTGTTTTTT.

Comment on this clone: At one end, the junction sequence differs from germline, possibly due to a read error. The chain is built from TRBV7-7 and TRBJ2-2; D may match TRBD1 or TRBD2 (5 bases each). The germline gives CDR1 SSHAT, CDR2 FNYEAQ (reference sequence). This CDR3 contains 14 residues. CDR3 DNA sequence: TGTGCTAGCAGCTCGAGGGACGGCACCGGGGAGCTGTTTTTT. It is translated as CASSSRDGTGELFF.

This clone was found a few times. The chain is built from TRBV27 and TRBJ1-6; D perhaps matches TRBD1 (5 bases). The V gene lost 4 bases and the J gene lost 7 bases, with 14 bases spanning the gap. CDR1 and CDR2 from the germline V gene are MNHEY and SMNVEV (reference sequence). The CDR3 runs to 15 residues. The CDR3 bases are TGTGCCAGCAGTTCTCTGACTAGGGGAAATTCACCCCTCCACTTT. This translates into CASSSLTRGNSPLHF.

This clone was seen only a few times. The J gene is TRBJ2-7, the V gene TRBV19; D tentatively fits TRBD1 or TRBD2 (6 bases each). Germline V gene data show CDR1 as LNHDA and CDR2 as SQIVND (reference sequence). The CDR3 sequence is 12 residues long. Between the trimmed V and J ends, which lost 8 bases and 7 bases, there was a span of 15 bases. The CDR3 sequence is CASSLGAGEQYF. CDR3 coding DNA: TGTGCCAGTTCTTTGGGGGCGGGAGAGCAGTACTTC.

This sequence joins TRBV6-6 and TRBJ2-5; TRBD2 aligns across 7 bases. The CDR3 length is 15 residues. V trimming: 2 bases; J trimming: 2 bases; junction bases outside the gene matches: 5. In germline, CDR1 is MNHNY, CDR2 SVGAGI (reference sequence). The CDR3 DNA reads TGTGCCAGCAGTTACACGGGGGGACTTCAAGAGACCCAGTACTTC. Translation gives CASSYTGGLQETQYF.

This clone was seen a handful of times. V and J are TRBV30 and TRBJ1-4, with 10 bases aligning to TRBD1. V lost 3 bases and J lost 7; bases outside the gene matches: 2. Per the germline V gene, CDR1 is GTSNPN and CDR2 is SVGIG (reference sequence). The CDR3 is 13 residues long. CDR3 protein: CAWRGQGTEKLFF. The CDR3 DNA is TGTGCCTGGAGGGGACAGGGGACTGAAAAACTGTTTTTT.

This clone is categorized as medium-sized. CDR3 bases: TGCAGCGTTTTAGGCTATGAGCAGTTCTTC. It codes for CSVLGYEQFF. The genes are TRBV29-1 and TRBJ2-1; D is unresolved. The germline CDR1 and CDR2 sequences are SQVTM and ANQGSEA. V lost 5 bases to trimming and J lost 8 bases, with 7 bases between them. This CDR3 comprises 10 residues.

The chain combines TRBV5-6 with TRBJ2-3, with 9 nucleotides matching TRBD2. After removal of 7 bases from V and 2 bases from J, the junction contained 5 bases not matched to a gene. The CDR3 sequence is 14 residues long. Per germline, CDR1 SGHDT and CDR2 YYEEEE. The CDR3 coding sequence is TGTGCCAGCGGGCTAGCGGGGTCCACAGATACGCAGTATTTT. This translates into CASGLAGSTDTQYF.

The chain employs TRBV7-2 and TRBJ2-5; D not resolved. The germline V gene encodes CDR1 SGHTA and CDR2 FQGNSA. CDR3 length: 13 residues. V shed 2 bases and J shed 4 bases, with 8 bases lying between them. The CDR3 region is CASSLTVGETQYF. In DNA form, the CDR3 reads TGTGCCAGCAGCTTAACGGTAGGAGAGACCCAGTACTTC. Full variable domain (remainder filled in from reference TRBV7-2 and TRBJ2-5): GAGVSQSPSNKVTEKGKDVELRCDPISGHTALYWYRQSLGQGLEFLIYFQGNSAPDKSGLPSDRFSAERTGGSVSTLTIQRTQQEDSAVYLCASSLTVGETQYFGPGTRLLVL.

This clone has only one observation. CDR3: CASSFGTGNTEAFF. The CDR3 DNA follows: TGTGCCAGCAGTTTCGGGACCGGGAACACTGAAGCTTTCTTT. The rearrangement joins TRBV6-5 to TRBJ1-1; D is possibly TRBD1 (5 bases). CDR3 length: 14 amino acids. Trimming took off 4 bases at V and 1 base at J, with 10 bases between the two ends. Per germline, CDR1 MNHEY and CDR2 SVGAGI.

The J gene is TRBJ1-2, the V gene TRBV5-5; tentative D call: TRBD1 (5 bases). This CDR3 has 14 residues. Germline loops: CDR1 SGHKS, CDR2 YYEKEE (reference sequence). V lost 3 bases and J lost 6, with 15 bases in between. Written as DNA, the CDR3 is TGTGCCAGCAGCTGGGACCGGGACCTTAATGGCTACACCTTC. It specifies CASSWDRDLNGYTF.

Only a few counts were recorded for this clone. The chain combines TRBV7-2 with TRBJ2-3; D is unresolved. The germline CDR1 and CDR2 sequences are SGHTA and FQGNSA. Between the trimmed V and J ends, which lost 4 bases and 6 bases, there was a span of 8 bases. The CDR3 consists of 12 residues. CDR3 in DNA: TGTGCCAGCAGCTCCCCTTGGGATACGCAGTATTTT. As protein: CASSSPWDTQYF. Based on the CDR3 plus reference TRBV7-2 and TRBJ2-3, the full variable domain is GAGVSQSPSNKVTEKGKDVELRCDPISGHTALYWYRQSLGQGLEFLIYFQGNSAPDKSGLPSDRFSAERTGGSVSTLTIQRTQQEDSAVYLCASSSPWDTQYFGPGTRLTVL.

The V call is TRBV15, the J call TRBJ1-2, with 9 positions matching TRBD1. V lost 2 bases, J lost 8 bases, and 12 bases stayed unmatched. CDR1 is LNHNV and CDR2 is YYDKDF in the germline V gene (reference sequence). The CDR3 runs to 16 residues. The CDR3: CATSRLMAGQGWGYTF. CDR3 DNA: TGTGCCACCAGCAGACTGATGGCGGGACAGGGCTGGGGCTACACCTTC.

This chain joins TRBV10-3 and TRBJ2-3, with D unresolved. Germline V gene sequence: CDR1 ENHRY, CDR2 SYGVKD. Trimming left V 11 bases short and J 2 bases short, with 8 bases between. This CDR3 is built from 11 residues. The CDR3 sequence is CAASDTDTQYF. For the CDR3, the DNA is TGTGCCGCAAGCGACACAGATACGCAGTATTTT.